This T cell receptor beta chain was observed in a study of blood T cell repertoires in COVID-19. Study details: Acute and convalescent COVID-19 samples came from the United States, Italy and Spain. Sources were T cells, B-cell-depleted T cells, or PBMCs; the material itself was cDNA or gDNA.

Original handling: Reference gene primers were amplified, and this amplification served to estimate nucleated cell counts. Assay: immunoSEQ multiplex PCR; the TCRdb copy retains only in-frame clones and omits some. V and J calls and clone size follow that table, whereas D and trimming were derived from the DNA. Of roughly 69,000 clones listed, less than 90% are singletons. Trimming took 0 bases from V and 5 from J; bases not matched to a gene: 1. This CDR3 comprises 15 residues. Per germline, CDR1 SGDLS and CDR2 YYNGEE. The specimen was peripheral blood. This rearrangement joins TRBV9 to TRBJ2-1; 11 positions agree with TRBD2. The receptor was isolated from a man aged 45-65 years with active COVID-19. CDR3 DNA sequence: TGTGCCAGCAGCGTAGAACTAGCGGGAGACAATGAGCAGTTCTTC. Protein product: CASSVELAGDNEQFF.